A selection of T cell receptor beta chains follows, all from one sample in a study of T-cell reconstitution after alpha-beta-depleted transplantation in children. TCRdb analysed the PCR reads with MiXCR anew, one entry per CDR3 protein. The sample lists approximately 510,000 distinct CDR3 sequences, about a sixth occurring once. The source material was PBMCs from the stem cell graft donor, sampled from the stem cell graft. Every receptor here comes from a human donor who donated a stem cell graft to a child with acute lymphoblastic leukemia. Each CDR3 is given with its conserved first and last residue. The order of the fields is V gene, clone size, J gene, D gene, CDR3 protein, CDR3 DNA. D genes are given only for firm matches. Part of the rows lack a size; the others show once, few, many or a class for expanded clones.

>TRBV5-1|few|TRBJ2-7|.
CASRPERSVEQYF
TGCGCCAGCCGCCCGGAGAGGTCAGTTGAGCAGTACTTC
>TRBV10-3|few|TRBJ1-1|.
CAISDRGGYTEAFF
TGTGCCATCAGTGATCGGGGGGGGTATACTGAAGCTTTCTTT
>TRBV27|.|TRBJ2-3|TRBD2
CASSPLAGGATDTQYF
TGTGCCAGCAGTCCCCTCGCGGGAGGGGCAACAGATACGCAGTATTTT
>TRBV24-1|.|TRBJ1-2|.
CATSSSGGNGYTF
TGTGCCACCAGTTCGTCCGGGGGCAATGGCTACACCTTC
>TRBV7-9|.|TRBJ1-1|TRBD1
CASSPRTGGLNTEAFF
TGTGCCAGCAGCCCCCGGACAGGAGGATTGAACACTGAAGCTTTCTTT
>TRBV7-8|.|TRBJ1-4|.
CASIERPGGDEKLFF
TGTGCCAGCATCGAGAGGCCGGGAGGTGATGAAAAACTGTTTTTT
>TRBV10-1|.|TRBJ2-5|TRBD2
CASGGLAKETQYF
TGCGCCAGCGGGGGACTAGCGAAAGAGACCCAGTACTTC
>TRBV5-1|few|TRBJ2-7|.
CASSLVYSGLSYEQYF
TGCGCCAGCAGCTTGGTTTATAGCGGCCTCTCCTACGAGCAGTACTTC
>TRBV27|few|TRBJ2-1|.
CASSLGTYPGEQFF
TGTGCCAGCAGCCTAGGGACTTACCCCGGGGAGCAGTTCTTC
>TRBV2|many|TRBJ2-7|.
CASKGGYEQYF
TGTGCCAGCAAGGGTGGGTACGAGCAGTACTTC
>TRBV10-3|.|TRBJ2-7|.
CAISEKWAGRPYEQYF
TGTGCCATCAGTGAAAAATGGGCGGGAAGGCCCTACGAGCAGTACTTC
>TRBV20-1|.|TRBJ2-2|.
CSASRSSTGELFF
TGCAGTGCTAGTCGGTCTAGCACCGGGGAGCTGTTTTTT
>TRBV12-3/TRBV12-4|few|TRBJ1-3|.
CASRPAWGLSGEPGNTIYF
TGTGCCAGCAGGCCGGCCTGGGGGCTGTCTGGGGAGCCTGGAAACACCATATATTTT
>TRBV5-1|.|TRBJ2-1|.
CASSLTLIDEQFF
TGCGCCAGCAGTTTGACCTTAATCGATGAGCAGTTCTTC
>TRBV3-1|.|TRBJ2-1|.
CASSQDRAGQYNEQFF
TGTGCCAGCAGCCAAGATAGAGCAGGGCAATACAATGAGCAGTTCTTC
>TRBV5-1|.|TRBJ2-7|TRBD2
CASSLVSGGPAEQYF
TGCGCCAGCAGCCTGGTTTCGGGAGGGCCGGCCGAGCAGTACTTC
>TRBV5-5|few|TRBJ2-3|.
CASSRLDTQYF
TGTGCCAGCAGCCGGCTGGATACGCAGTATTTT
>TRBV24-1|.|TRBJ2-1|.
CATSDGGAIGLREQFF
TGTGCCACCAGTGATGGGGGGGCTATCGGACTTCGTGAGCAGTTCTTC
>TRBV5-1|.|TRBJ2-5|.
CASSLGDTQETQYF
TGCGCCAGCAGCTTGGGAGACACTCAAGAGACCCAGTACTTC
>TRBV7-2|few|TRBJ2-1|TRBD2
CASSLVRLAVYNEQFF
TGTGCCAGCAGCTTAGTTCGCCTAGCGGTCTACAATGAGCAGTTCTTC
>TRBV5-6|.|TRBJ1-1|TRBD1
CASSSRDRGRRNTEAFF
TGTGCCAGCAGCTCCCGGGACAGGGGGCGCAGGAACACTGAAGCTTTCTTT
>TRBV20-1|.|TRBJ2-7|.
CSARVRSSYEQYF
TGCAGTGCTAGGGTACGATCGTCGTACGAGCAGTACTTC
>TRBV20-1|.|TRBJ2-2|.
CSARVKPTTSNPGELFF
TGCAGTGCTAGAGTGAAGCCCACGACATCCAATCCCGGGGAGCTGTTTTTT
>TRBV10-3|few|TRBJ2-7|TRBD2
CAISGTSGRSYEQYF
TGTGCCATCAGCGGCACTAGCGGGAGGTCCTACGAGCAGTACTTC
>TRBV11-2|.|TRBJ2-3|.
CASSLEGAGAPDTQYF
TGTGCCAGCAGCTTAGAAGGGGCAGGGGCCCCAGATACGCAGTATTTT
>TRBV3-1|few|TRBJ1-5|.
CASSQAGVQPQHF
TGTGCCAGCAGCCAAGCCGGGGTGCAGCCCCAGCATTTT
>TRBV7-2|.|TRBJ2-3|.
CACSLPTDTQYF
TGTGCCTGCAGCCTCCCCACAGATACGCAGTATTTT
>TRBV27|few|TRBJ2-6|.
CASSSVRGANVLTF
TGTGCCAGCAGTTCCGTGAGGGGGGCCAACGTCCTGACTTTC
>TRBV29-1|few|TRBJ2-7|.
CSVEPRVGGEQYF
TGCAGCGTTGAACCCAGGGTAGGTGGCGAGCAGTACTTC
>TRBV2|.|TRBJ2-2|.
CASKFGELFF
TGTGCCAGCAAATTCGGGGAGCTGTTTTTT
>TRBV20-1|.|TRBJ1-1|.
CSARVGPEAFF
TGCAGTGCTAGAGTCGGCCCAGAAGCTTTCTTT
>TRBV10-3|.|TRBJ2-1|TRBD2
CAIRETSAEQFF
TGTGCCATCAGAGAGACTAGCGCTGAGCAGTTCTTC
>TRBV11-2|.|TRBJ2-3|.
CASSLVPGPNTDTQYF
TGTGCCAGCAGCTTAGTTCCCGGACCGAACACAGATACGCAGTATTTT
>TRBV27|.|TRBJ2-1|TRBD1
CASNPTGSYNEQFF
TGTGCCAGCAACCCGACAGGGTCTTACAATGAGCAGTTCTTC
>TRBV5-6|.|TRBJ1-5|.
CASSRQEINQPQHF
TGTGCCAGCAGCCGACAGGAGATTAATCAGCCCCAGCATTTT
>TRBV27|few|TRBJ2-7|TRBD2
CASTPVAGAAYEQYF
TGTGCCAGCACCCCTGTCGCGGGAGCCGCCTACGAGCAGTACTTC
>TRBV7-9|few|TRBJ2-5|.
CASSLVGREETQYF
TGTGCCAGCAGCTTAGTTGGGCGGGAAGAGACCCAGTACTTC
>TRBV9|.|TRBJ1-1|.
CASSPGTEKAFF
TGTGCCAGCAGCCCTGGGACGGAGAAGGCTTTCTTT
>TRBV27|many|TRBJ2-7|TRBD2
CASSPGTSHYEQYF
TGTGCCAGCAGTCCCGGGACTAGCCACTACGAGCAGTACTTC
>TRBV20-1|.|TRBJ2-1|TRBD1
CSARVRDRINRDKSGEQFF
TGCAGTGCTAGAGTTCGGGACAGGATAAATCGGGATAAATCGGGTGAGCAGTTCTTC
>TRBV7-9|few|TRBJ1-1|TRBD1
CASSTQGAKSEAFF
TGTGCCAGCAGCACACAGGGGGCGAAATCGGAAGCTTTCTTT
>TRBV3-1|.|TRBJ2-1|.
CASSQGTGSKYNEQFF
TGTGCCAGCAGCCAAGGAACAGGGAGTAAGTACAATGAGCAGTTCTTC
>TRBV27|.|TRBJ2-3|.
CASRSPFILADTQYF
TGTGCCAGCAGATCCCCTTTCATATTGGCAGATACGCAGTATTTT
>TRBV15|.|TRBJ2-2|.
CATSRHTSGGRNTGELFF
TGTGCCACCAGCAGACATACCTCAGGGGGGAGGAACACCGGGGAGCTGTTTTTT
>TRBV12-3/TRBV12-4|.|TRBJ2-3|TRBD2
CASTSFLAGTDTQYF
TGTGCCAGCACCAGTTTCCTAGCGGGCACAGATACGCAGTATTTT
>TRBV7-8|.|TRBJ2-1|.
CASSLGVYSMTLNNEQFF
TGTGCCAGCAGCTTAGGGGTCTACTCCATGACGCTAAACAATGAGCAGTTCTTC
>TRBV7-2|many|TRBJ2-1|.
CASSQGGHNEQFF
TGTGCCAGCAGCCAGGGCGGCCACAATGAGCAGTTCTTC
>TRBV7-9|.|TRBJ2-7|.
CASSGLLEPPYEQYF
TGTGCCAGCAGCGGCTTATTGGAACCCCCCTACGAGCAGTACTTC
>TRBV3-1|few|TRBJ2-7|.
CASSQTPTEISYEQYF
TGTGCCAGCAGCCAAACCCCGACGGAGATCTCCTACGAGCAGTACTTC
>TRBV5-1|.|TRBJ1-1|.
CASMYGALNTEAFF
TGCGCCAGCATGTACGGTGCGTTGAACACTGAAGCTTTCTTT
>TRBV3-1|few|TRBJ2-7|.
CASSQSEGDLVGTNPYYEQYF
TGTGCCAGCAGCCAATCTGAGGGTGACCTGGTAGGAACAAACCCCTACTACGAGCAGTACTTC
>TRBV7-8|few|TRBJ1-1|.
CASSLVSTINTEAFF
TGTGCCAGCAGCTTAGTTTCCACGATAAACACTGAAGCTTTCTTT
>TRBV27|few|TRBJ2-7|.
CASSLSPGMYEQYF
TGTGCCAGCAGTTTATCTCCGGGAATGTACGAGCAGTACTTC
>TRBV6-6|.|TRBJ2-5|.
CASSYPSQETQYF
TGTGCCAGCAGTTACCCCAGCCAAGAGACCCAGTACTTC
>TRBV18|few|TRBJ1-2|TRBD1
CASSPGQGRASYTF
TGTGCCAGCTCACCAGGACAGGGGAGGGCCAGCTACACCTTC